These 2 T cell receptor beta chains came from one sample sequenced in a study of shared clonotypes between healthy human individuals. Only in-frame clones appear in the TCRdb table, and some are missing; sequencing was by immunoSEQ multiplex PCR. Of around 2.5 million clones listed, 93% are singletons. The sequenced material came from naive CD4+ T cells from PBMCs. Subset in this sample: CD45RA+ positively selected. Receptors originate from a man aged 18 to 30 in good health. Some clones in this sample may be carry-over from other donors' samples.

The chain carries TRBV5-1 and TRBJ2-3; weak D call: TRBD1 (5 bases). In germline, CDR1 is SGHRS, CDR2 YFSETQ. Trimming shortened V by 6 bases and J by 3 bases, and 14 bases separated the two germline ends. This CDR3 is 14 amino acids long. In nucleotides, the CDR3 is TGCGCCAGCACCGGCCAGGGCGGAACAGATACGCAGTATTTT. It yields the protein CASTGQGGTDTQYF.

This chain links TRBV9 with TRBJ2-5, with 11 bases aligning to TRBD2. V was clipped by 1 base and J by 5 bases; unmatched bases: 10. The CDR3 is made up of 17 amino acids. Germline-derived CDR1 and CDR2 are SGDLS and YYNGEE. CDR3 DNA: TGTGCCAGCAGCGTATTAGCGGGAGGGCAATTTGGGGAGACCCAGTACTTC. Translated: CASSVLAGGQFGETQYF.